This entry lists 7 T cell receptor beta chains sequenced from one sample in a study of blood T cell repertoires in COVID-19 (dated by TCRdb to about 2020). The library was made by the immunoSEQ multiplex PCR assay. The clones in this table, taken by TCRdb from immuneACCESS, are in-frame only. Not every clone is retained; where verified, under half of the shortfall comes from an unresolved V gene, and the cause of the rest is unknown. Across this sample there are some 100,000 clones, with around four fifths seen only once. Around 29% of the sample comes from the top ten. Specimen: peripheral blood. The receptors shown here come from a man aged 70-80 years with active or convalescent COVID-19.

The chain has TRBV7-9 and TRBJ1-5; 9 bases are shared with TRBD1. The trim removed 5 bases at V and 7 bases at J, leaving 12 bases unmatched. The CDR3 is 16 amino acids. Germline values: CDR1 SEHNR, CDR2 FQNEAQ (reference sequence). The CDR3 nucleotides read TGTGCCAGCAGCCGCGGGACAGGGAAGGAGGGACAGCCCCAGCATTTT. Its protein is CASSRGTGKEGQPQHF.

The V gene is TRBV7-2, the J gene TRBJ1-2; 8 bases fit TRBD1. V was pared by 5 bases and J by 8 bases, with 7 bases of the junction left unmatched. Germline values: CDR1 SGHTA, CDR2 FQGNSA. The length of the CDR3 is 13 residues. CDR3 protein: CASSMDRVAGYTF. The CDR3 DNA reads as TGTGCCAGCAGCATGGACAGGGTGGCGGGCTACACCTTC.

The chain couples TRBV19 to TRBJ1-2; perhaps TRBD1 as D (5 bases). The CDR3 is made up of 14 amino acids. Germline CDR1 reads LNHDA; CDR2 reads SQIVND (reference sequence). Trimming shortened V by 6 bases and J by 4 bases, and 15 bases separated the two germline ends. The CDR3 nucleotides read TGTGCCAGTAGGCCCTTCGACAGACCCTATGGCTACACCTTC. This translates into CASRPFDRPYGYTF.

In its sample, this clone was seen a few times. The V and J genes are TRBV6-5 and TRBJ1-6; tentatively, D is TRBD1 (6 bases). The CDR3 has 13 residues. Germline lookup yields CDR1 MNHEY and CDR2 SVGAGI. Trimming pared 7 bases from V and 4 bases from J, leaving 8 bases between. The CDR3 coding sequence is TGTGCCAGCAAGGACAGTTATAATTCACCCCTCCACTTT. Translated: CASKDSYNSPLHF.

The chain joins TRBV5-1 to TRBJ1-2; D is ambiguous. V lost 0 bases and J lost 0, with 12 bases in between. Germline CDR1 is SGHRS and CDR2 is YFSETQ. The CDR3 contains 16 residues. The CDR3 nucleotides are TGCGCCAGCAGCTTGGGGTCAGACTTAGCTAACTATGGCTACACCTTC. The encoded protein is CASSLGSDLANYGYTF. The complete variable domain, with remaining parts taken from reference TRBV5-1 and TRBJ1-2, reads KAGVTQTPRYLIKTRGQQVTLSCSPISGHRSVSWYQQTPGQGLQFLFEYFSETQRNKGNFPGRFSGRQFSNSRSEMNVSTLELGDSALYLCASSLGSDLANYGYTFGSGTRLTVV.

The chain couples TRBV30 to TRBJ1-6; D possibly corresponds to TRBD1 (5 bases). This CDR3 contains 14 residues. The germline CDR1 and CDR2 sequences are GTSNPN and SVGIG (reference sequence). Trimming left V 3 bases short and J 4 bases short, with 10 bases between. The chain's CDR3 is CAWSATAYNSPLHF. In nucleotides, the CDR3 is TGTGCCTGGAGCGCGACAGCGTATAATTCACCCCTCCACTTT. The entire variable domain, with the rest obtained from reference TRBV30 and TRBJ1-6, is as follows: SQTIHQWPATLVQPVGSPLSLECTVEGTSNPNLYWYRQAAGRGLQLLFYSVGIGQISSEVPQNLSASRPQDRQFILSSKKLLLSDSGFYLCAWSATAYNSPLHFGNGTRLTVT.

To note about this clone: A read error may produce the germline difference seen at one junction end. V usage is TRBV6-2 or TRBV6-3 and J usage is TRBJ1-1; D may be TRBD1 (6 bases). Germline CDR1 and CDR2: MNHEY and SVGEGT. The CDR3 spans 17 residues. The CDR3 reads CASSYFGGGAVNTEAFF. The CDR3 DNA reads as TGTGCCAGCAGTTATTTTGGTGGGGGGGCCGTGAATACTGAAGCTTTCTTT.